Below, 30 T cell receptor beta chains from the same sample are listed, as sequenced in a study of T cell responses to AZD1222 COVID-19 vaccine. The repertoire was sequenced with immunoSEQ multiplex PCR; TCRdb's copy has only in-frame clones and lacks some. The profile shows more than 85,000 clones, about four fifths of them singletons. The source material was peripheral blood, sampled on day 0 of AZD1222 vaccination. Receptors originate from an adult in good health.

V and J are TRBV6-6 and TRBJ1-2, with 8 bases lining up with TRBD1. V was pared by 5 bases and J by 8 bases, with 10 bases of the junction left unmatched. This CDR3 region has 14 residues. The germline gives CDR1 MNHNY, CDR2 SVGAGI (reference sequence). The CDR3 DNA follows: TGTGCCAGCAGTCCCGGCGACAGGGGTAAGGGCTACACCTTC. Amino acids: CASSPGDRGKGYTF.

This clone appeared a few times. V usage is TRBV7-9 and J usage is TRBJ2-7; tentatively, D is TRBD1 (6 bases). V was pared by 4 bases and J by 2 bases, with 12 bases between. CDR3 length equals 14 residues. Per germline, CDR1 SEHNR and CDR2 FQNEAQ (reference sequence). The CDR3 DNA sequence: TGTGCCAGCAGCTCCGTCAGGGGTCCCTACGAGCAGTACTTC. Protein: CASSSVRGPYEQYF.

V and J are TRBV3-1 (or the pseudogene TRBV3-2) and TRBJ1-5; D call uncertain. This CDR3 contains 16 residues. The V end lost 3 bases, the J end lost 0 bases, and 12 bases lay between the germline ends. The germline V gene encodes CDR1 LGHDT and CDR2 YNNKEL (reference sequence). Here the CDR3 reads CASSHEIRRSNQPQHF. Written as DNA, the CDR3 is TGTGCCAGCAGCCACGAAATCAGACGTAGCAATCAGCCCCAGCATTTT.

The V call is TRBV7-2, the J call TRBJ1-4; D is undetermined. CDR3 size: 14 residues. Trimming took off 5 bases at V and 1 base at J, with 8 bases between the two ends. CDR1 and CDR2 from the germline V gene are SGHTA and FQGNSA. CDR3 nucleotide sequence: TGTGCCAGCAGCGCGACGGGAACTAATGAAAAACTGTTTTTT. Amino acid sequence: CASSATGTNEKLFF.

The chain joins TRBV7-9 to TRBJ2-1; D gene ambiguous. The CDR3 is 14 residues long. V lost 1 base and J lost 6, with 10 bases in between. The germline V gene encodes CDR1 SEHNR and CDR2 FQNEAQ (reference sequence). The CDR3 DNA follows: TGTGCCAGCAGCTTAGAGAAAGGGTTCAATGAGCAGTTCTTC. It encodes CASSLEKGFNEQFF. Looking up the rest from reference TRBV7-9 and TRBJ2-1 gives the full variable domain: DTGVSQNPRHKITKRGQNVTFRCDPISEHNRLYWYRQTLGQGPEFLTYFQNEAQLEKSRLLSDRFSAERPKGSFSTLEIQRTEQGDSAMYLCASSLEKGFNEQFFGPGTRLTVL.

This chain uses TRBV5-1 with TRBJ2-5; a possible D gene is TRBD1 (5 bases). Deletions cut 0 bases from V and 7 bases from J, with 7 bases between. The CDR3 contains 12 residues. Per the germline V gene, CDR1 is SGHRS and CDR2 is YFSETQ. CDR3 amino acids: CASSLDQGTQYF. The CDR3 DNA sequence: TGCGCCAGCAGCTTGGACCAGGGGACCCAGTACTTC.

This clone is categorized as medium-sized. J is TRBJ2-1 and V is TRBV27; D not resolved. From germline, CDR1 is MNHEY and CDR2 SMNVEV (reference sequence). This CDR3 comprises 10 residues. The germline V and J ends were trimmed by 8 bases and 5 bases, with 4 bases remaining between them. The CDR3 coding sequence is TGTGCCAGCGGTGACAATGAGCAGTTCTTC. Protein sequence: CASGDNEQFF.

The J gene is TRBJ2-1, the V gene TRBV2; 8 nucleotides line up with TRBD1. CDR3 length: 17 residues. CDR1 is SNHLY, CDR2 FYNNEI, per germline. Unmatched junction bases numbered 8, after V lost 2 bases and J lost 2 bases. The CDR3 region has the DNA TGTGCCAGCAGTGAATTCCCCAGGGGGCTCGCCTACAATGAGCAGTTCTTC. It specifies CASSEFPRGLAYNEQFF.

This clone has a single count. V gene TRBV7-2 combines with J gene TRBJ1-5, with TRBD1 identical over 8 bases. The germline V gene has CDR1 SGHTA and CDR2 FQGNSA. V gave up 3 bases and J gave up 8 bases; unmatched junction bases: 3. The CDR3 totals 13 residues. This CDR3 is CASSLNRGEPQHF. The CDR3 DNA follows: TGTGCCAGCAGCTTGAACAGGGGGGAGCCCCAGCATTTT.

The chain combines TRBV27 with TRBJ1-6, with D maybe TRBD1 (5 bases). Between the trimmed V and J ends, which lost 3 bases and 6 bases, there was a span of 15 bases. Looked up from germline, CDR1 is MNHEY and CDR2 is SMNVEV (reference sequence). This CDR3 region has 16 residues. The CDR3 loop reads CASSFRAQGSNSPLHF. Written as DNA, the CDR3 is TGTGCCAGCAGTTTTCGTGCTCAGGGTAGTAATTCACCCCTCCACTTT.

The CDR3 coding sequence is TGTGCCAGCTCACCACCTGGGAGAGGGGAAGAGACCCAGTACTTC. It specifies CASSPPGRGEETQYF. V is TRBV18 and J is TRBJ2-5; D might be TRBD1 or TRBD2, each matching 5 bases. The CDR3 length is 15 residues. Trimming left V 0 bases short and J 3 bases short, with 11 bases between. Germline CDR1 and CDR2: KGHSH and LQKENI.

In its sample, this clone was seen once. The rearrangement links TRBV7-9 to TRBJ2-5; 8 nucleotides agree with TRBD1. In germline, CDR1 is SEHNR, CDR2 FQNEAQ (reference sequence). V trimming: 5 bases; J trimming: 5 bases; junction bases outside the gene matches: 10. This CDR3 spans 15 amino acids. The CDR3 sequence: CASSPWGQVGETQYF. The CDR3 DNA follows: TGTGCCAGCAGCCCATGGGGACAGGTGGGGGAGACCCAGTACTTC.

The rearrangement links TRBV27 to TRBJ1-5; 7 bases line up with TRBD1. Germline V CDR1 and CDR2: MNHEY, SMNVEV (reference sequence). This CDR3 comprises 16 residues. J lost 0 bases, V lost 5 bases, and 7 bases had no gene match. CDR3 coding DNA: TGTGCCAGCAGTAAGCAGGGGGTTTATAGCAATCAGCCCCAGCATTTT. It specifies CASSKQGVYSNQPQHF.

V is TRBV6-1 and J is TRBJ1-2, with TRBD1 matching 8 bases. The length of the CDR3 is 17 residues. Losses at the gene ends were 5 bases for V and 4 bases for J; bases not matched to a gene: 15. Germline loops: CDR1 MNHNS, CDR2 SASEGT. The CDR3 DNA sequence: TGTGCCAGCAGTAAAGAACATAATCAGGGGGCAACCTATGGCTACACCTTC. Its translation is CASSKEHNQGATYGYTF.

The gene calls are TRBV2 and TRBJ1-1, with D maybe TRBD1 (5 bases). From germline, CDR1 is SNHLY and CDR2 FYNNEI. V dropped 6 bases and J dropped 2 bases, with 10 bases sitting between them. CDR3 length: 13 amino acids. The CDR3 loop is CASRVTVNTEAFF. In DNA form, the CDR3 reads TGTGCCAGCAGAGTGACAGTCAACACTGAAGCTTTCTTT. Complete variable domain (other parts from reference TRBV2 and TRBJ1-1): EPEVTQTPSHQVTQMGQEVILRCVPISNHLYFYWYRQILGQKVEFLVSFYNNEISEKSEIFDDQFSVERPDGSNFTLKIRSTKLEDSAMYFCASRVTVNTEAFFGQGTRLTVV.

The chain has TRBV25-1 and TRBJ2-2, with 11 nucleotides matching TRBD2. This CDR3 has 13 residues. J gave up 6 bases and V 7 bases, and 1 base lay outside the gene matches. Germline loops: CDR1 MGHDK, CDR2 SYGVNS. The CDR3 sequence is CASKLAGAGELFF. CDR3 nucleotides: TGTGCCAGCAAACTAGCGGGAGCCGGGGAGCTGTTTTTT.

This clone was seen just once. The CDR3 DNA is TGTGCCAGCAGTTACATCCAGGAGCTCTATGGCTACACCTTC. Its translation: CASSYIQELYGYTF. The chain combines TRBV6-5 with TRBJ1-2; unclear D gene. This CDR3 is built from 14 residues. V shed 2 bases and J shed 4 bases, with 11 bases lying between them. Germline V gene data show CDR1 as MNHEY and CDR2 as SVGAGI.

V gene TRBV25-1 combines with J gene TRBJ2-5; D not resolved. CDR3 length equals 15 residues. Germline loops: CDR1 MGHDK, CDR2 SYGVNS. The V gene lost 2 bases and the J gene lost 5 bases, with 15 bases spanning the gap. Written as DNA, the CDR3 is TGTGCCAGCAGTGAAATAAAGACATACTGGGAGACCCAGTACTTC. Encoded protein: CASSEIKTYWETQYF.

This sequence joins TRBV19 and TRBJ2-7; 15 nucleotides match TRBD2. The CDR3 has 16 residues. Germline loops: CDR1 LNHDA, CDR2 SQIVND (reference sequence). V gave up 6 bases and J gave up 3 bases; unmatched junction bases: 6. Written as DNA, the CDR3 is TGTGCCAGTAGCAGAGGACTAGCGGGAGGGGACTACGAGCAGTACTTC. Its protein is CASSRGLAGGDYEQYF.

This chain uses TRBV6-1 with TRBJ1-5; a weak D match, TRBD1 (5 bases). The V and J ends lost 2 bases and 9 bases respectively, with 20 bases between them. Germline lookup yields CDR1 MNHNS and CDR2 SASEGT. The CDR3 loop spans 16 amino acids. CDR3 nucleotides: TGTGCCAGCAGTGAAATGGGGGGGGTAACCAAGGCGCCCCAGCATTTT. Protein sequence: CASSEMGGVTKAPQHF.

The chain links TRBV19 to TRBJ1-2; 10 bases align to TRBD1. V trimming: 2 bases; J trimming: 3 bases; junction bases outside the gene matches: 3. Germline CDR1 and CDR2: LNHDA and SQIVND (reference sequence). The CDR3 loop spans 15 amino acids. This CDR3 is CASSITGTGDYGYTF. Here the CDR3 DNA reads TGTGCCAGTAGTATAACCGGGACAGGGGACTATGGCTACACCTTC. Full variable domain (rest looked up from reference TRBV19 and TRBJ1-2): DGGITQSPKYLFRKEGQNVTLSCEQNLNHDAMYWYRQDPGQGLRLIYYSQIVNDFQKGDIAEGYSVSREKKESFPLTVTSAQKNPTAFYLCASSITGTGDYGYTFGSGTRLTVV.

This sequence joins TRBV7-2 and TRBJ1-5, with 7 nucleotides matching TRBD1. This CDR3 spans 15 amino acids. CDR1 SGHTA and CDR2 FQGNSA come from the germline V gene. After removal of 5 bases from V and 2 bases from J, the junction contained 6 bases not matched to a gene. The DNA for the CDR3 is TGTGCCAGCAGCGTACAGGGGTCAGGCAATCAGCCCCAGCATTTT. It translates to CASSVQGSGNQPQHF.

This clone was picked up a small number of times. The chain employs TRBV9 and TRBJ2-3; unclear D gene. The germline gives CDR1 SGDLS, CDR2 YYNGEE. This CDR3 has 12 residues. The V gene lost 0 bases and the J gene lost 4 bases, with 3 bases spanning the gap. CDR3 region: CASSVASDTQYF. The CDR3 nucleotides read TGTGCCAGCAGCGTAGCTTCAGATACGCAGTATTTT.

This sequence joins TRBV6-2 or TRBV6-3 and TRBJ2-7, with a weak D call TRBD2 (5 bases). Germline loops: CDR1 MNHEY, CDR2 SVGEGT. Trimming stripped 2 bases from V and 2 bases from J, with 13 bases between. This CDR3 contains 15 residues. CDR3 sequence reads: CASSYPRRGTYEQYF. CDR3 coding DNA: TGTGCCAGCAGTTACCCCCGACGGGGAACCTACGAGCAGTACTTC.

This clone has just a few counts. The chain is built from TRBV24-1 and TRBJ2-1; 9 bases are a match to TRBD1. V lost 5 bases, J lost 5 bases, and 12 bases stayed unmatched. The CDR3 length is 17 residues. Germline CDR1 reads KGHDR; CDR2 reads SFDVKD. CDR3 sequence reads: CATSGIVRTGVNNEQFF. The CDR3 nucleotides are TGTGCCACCAGTGGTATTGTACGGACAGGGGTTAACAATGAGCAGTTCTTC.

The V and J genes are TRBV6-5 and TRBJ2-7; D perhaps matches TRBD1 (5 bases). There are 15 residues in the CDR3. Trimming shortened V by 0 bases and J by 5 bases, and 14 bases separated the two germline ends. CDR1 is MNHEY and CDR2 is SVGAGI in the germline V gene. The CDR3 DNA reads TGTGCCAGCAGTTACTCGAGGCAGGGTATGCACGAGCAGTACTTC. Its protein is CASSYSRQGMHEQYF.

V is TRBV9 and J is TRBJ2-7; 8 bases line up with TRBD2. CDR1 is SGDLS and CDR2 is YYNGEE in the germline V gene. CDR3 length equals 14 residues. The V gene end was trimmed by 3 bases and the J gene end by 4 bases; junction bases not matched to a gene: 6. This chain's CDR3 is CASSGTSQGYEQYF. CDR3 nucleotide sequence: TGTGCCAGCAGCGGGACTAGCCAGGGTTACGAGCAGTACTTC.

The chain employs TRBV5-1 and TRBJ1-1, with a possible D match to TRBD1 (6 bases). This CDR3 comprises 14 residues. Trimming shortened V by 5 bases and J by 1 base, and 12 bases separated the two germline ends. CDR1 and CDR2 (germline): SGHRS, YFSETQ. CDR3 sequence: CASSLSTGNTEAFF. For the CDR3, the DNA is TGCGCCAGCAGTTTATCGACAGGGAACACTGAAGCTTTCTTT.

The chain recombines TRBV29-1 with TRBJ2-7; the D is unclear. The V gene's germline CDR1 is SQVTM and CDR2 ANQGSEA. The CDR3 sequence is 12 residues long. Between the trimmed V and J ends, which lost 0 bases and 9 bases, there was a span of 12 bases. The CDR3 reads CSVEDLLRLQYF. In DNA form, the CDR3 reads TGCAGCGTTGAAGATCTGCTTCGTTTGCAGTACTTC.

V is TRBV28 and J is TRBJ1-4, with a possible D match to TRBD1 (6 bases). CDR1 is MDHEN and CDR2 is SYDVKM in the germline V gene. The CDR3 spans 14 residues. The V and J ends lost 10 bases and 7 bases respectively, with 19 bases between them. The CDR3 loop is CAIRAWGGSEKLFF. CDR3 nucleotides: TGTGCCATTCGGGCTTGGGGGGGCTCTGAAAAACTGTTTTTT.